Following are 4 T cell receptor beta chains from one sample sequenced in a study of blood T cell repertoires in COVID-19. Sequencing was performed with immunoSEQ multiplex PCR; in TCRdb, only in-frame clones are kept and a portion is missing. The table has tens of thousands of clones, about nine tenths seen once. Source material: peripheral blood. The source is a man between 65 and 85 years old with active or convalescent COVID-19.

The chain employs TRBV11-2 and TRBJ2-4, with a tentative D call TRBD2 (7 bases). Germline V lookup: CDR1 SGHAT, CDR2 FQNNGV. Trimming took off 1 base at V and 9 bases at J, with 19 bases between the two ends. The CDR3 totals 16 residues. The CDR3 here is CASSLGGGGHTGIQYF. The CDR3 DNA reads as TGTGCCAGCAGCTTAGGAGGCGGGGGACATACGGGCATTCAGTACTTC.

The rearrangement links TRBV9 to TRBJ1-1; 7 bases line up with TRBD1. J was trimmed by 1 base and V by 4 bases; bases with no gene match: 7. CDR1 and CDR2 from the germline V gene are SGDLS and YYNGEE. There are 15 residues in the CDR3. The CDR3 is CASSPQGQRNTEAFF. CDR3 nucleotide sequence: TGTGCCAGCAGCCCCCAGGGACAGAGGAACACTGAAGCTTTCTTT.

The CDR3 here is CASSLADRSSTEAFF. In nucleotides, the CDR3 is TGTGCCAGCAGCTTGGCGGACAGGTCGAGTACTGAAGCTTTCTTT. The rearrangement joins TRBV5-6 to TRBJ1-1; 7 nucleotides align to TRBD1. Germline V CDR1 and CDR2: SGHDT, YYEEEE. V was pared by 0 bases and J by 5 bases, with 7 bases of the junction left unmatched. The CDR3 loop spans 15 amino acids.

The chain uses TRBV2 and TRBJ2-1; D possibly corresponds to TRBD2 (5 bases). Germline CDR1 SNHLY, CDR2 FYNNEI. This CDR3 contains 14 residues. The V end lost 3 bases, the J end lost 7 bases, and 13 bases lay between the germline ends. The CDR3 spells CASSEASWDNEQFF. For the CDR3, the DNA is TGTGCCAGCAGTGAGGCTAGCTGGGATAATGAGCAGTTCTTC.